One and the same sample provided the 5 T cell receptor beta chains below, sequenced in a study of blood T cell repertoires in COVID-19. Clones were read by immunoSEQ multiplex PCR, and TCRdb kept only the in-frame ones, dropping some. This table has 200,000 to 250,000 clones, 84% appearing once. Sequenced: peripheral blood. All receptors derive from a man aged 50 to 60 with active or convalescent COVID-19.

The rearrangement uses TRBV9 and TRBJ1-2, with D possibly matching TRBD1 (6 bases). The V gene's germline CDR1 is SGDLS and CDR2 YYNGEE. Trimming removed 3 bases at V and 6 bases at J, with 15 bases between. This CDR3 contains 14 residues. CDR3: CASSAHQGINGYTF. CDR3 sequence (DNA): TGTGCCAGCAGCGCGCACCAGGGGATTAATGGCTACACCTTC.

The rearrangement links TRBV18 to TRBJ2-5, with D perhaps TRBD2 (7 bases). The V gene lost 3 bases and the J gene lost 5 bases, with 13 bases spanning the gap. This CDR3 comprises 14 residues. Germline V CDR1 and CDR2: KGHSH, LQKENI. The CDR3 DNA follows: TGTGCCAGCTCACCTGCCGGGGGGCTGGAGACCCAGTACTTC. It codes for CASSPAGGLETQYF.

This clone was recorded only once. The rearrangement links TRBV5-4 to TRBJ2-3; tentative D call: TRBD2 (7 bases). The CDR3 contains 16 residues. V was pared by 5 bases and J by 0 bases, with 16 bases between. Germline CDR1 is SGHNT and CDR2 is YYREEE (reference sequence). CDR3 protein: CASRIWGRGSTDTQYF. CDR3 DNA: TGTGCCAGCAGGATCTGGGGGCGGGGGAGCACAGATACGCAGTATTTT.

The J gene is TRBJ2-1, the V gene TRBV10-3; 14 positions match TRBD2. This CDR3 comprises 15 residues. J lost 10 bases, V lost 8 bases, and 10 bases had no gene match. Germline-derived CDR1 and CDR2 are ENHRY and SYGVKD. CDR3 nucleotides: TGTGCCATCGGAGTGACTAGCGGGAGGGCGAGGGAGCAGTTCTTC. This codes for CAIGVTSGRAREQFF.

The gene calls are TRBV2 and TRBJ2-3, with TRBD2 matching 9 bases. This CDR3 is built from 14 residues. Germline V gene lookup returns CDR1 SNHLY and CDR2 FYNNEI. V trimming: 8 bases; J trimming: 2 bases; junction bases outside the gene matches: 5. As DNA, the CDR3 is TGTGCCAGCGGGCGGGAGGGATACACAGATACGCAGTATTTT. It translates to CASGREGYTDTQYF.